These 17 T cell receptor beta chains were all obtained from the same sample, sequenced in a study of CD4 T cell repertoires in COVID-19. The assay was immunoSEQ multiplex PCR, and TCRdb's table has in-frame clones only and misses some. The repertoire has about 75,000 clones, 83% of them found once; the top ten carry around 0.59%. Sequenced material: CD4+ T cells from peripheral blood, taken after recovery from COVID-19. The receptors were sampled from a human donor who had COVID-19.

CDR3 amino acids: CASSTDLNRGGSPLHF. CDR3 nucleotides: TGTGCCAGCAGTACCGACTTAAACAGGGGGGGATCACCCCTCCACTTT. V is TRBV2 and J is TRBJ1-6; TRBD1 matches at 8 bases. The V gene end was trimmed by 5 bases and the J gene end by 10 bases; junction bases not matched to a gene: 13. The CDR3 is 16 amino acids. Germline V gene sequence: CDR1 SNHLY, CDR2 FYNNEI.

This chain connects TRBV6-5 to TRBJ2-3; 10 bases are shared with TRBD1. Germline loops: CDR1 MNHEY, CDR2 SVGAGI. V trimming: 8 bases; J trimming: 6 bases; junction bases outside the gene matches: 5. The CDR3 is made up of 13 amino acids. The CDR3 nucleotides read TGTGCCAGCCGACAGGGGGCATTGGATACGCAGTATTTT. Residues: CASRQGALDTQYF.

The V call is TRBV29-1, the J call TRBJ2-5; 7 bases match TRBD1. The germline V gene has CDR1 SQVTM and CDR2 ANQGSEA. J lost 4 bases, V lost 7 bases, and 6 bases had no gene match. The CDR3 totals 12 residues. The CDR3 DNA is TGCAGCGCCCACAGGGGTCGAGAGACCCAGTACTTC. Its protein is CSAHRGRETQYF.

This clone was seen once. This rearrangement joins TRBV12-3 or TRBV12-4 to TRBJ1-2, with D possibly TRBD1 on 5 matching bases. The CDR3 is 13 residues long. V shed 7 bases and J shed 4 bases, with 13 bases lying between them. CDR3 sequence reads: CASTGGLGYGYTF. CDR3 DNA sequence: TGTGCCAGCACCGGGGGTTTAGGCTATGGCTACACCTTC.

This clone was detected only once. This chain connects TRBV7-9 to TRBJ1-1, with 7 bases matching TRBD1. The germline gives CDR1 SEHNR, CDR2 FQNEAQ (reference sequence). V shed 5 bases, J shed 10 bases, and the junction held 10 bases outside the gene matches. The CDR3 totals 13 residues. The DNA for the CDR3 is TGTGCCAGCAGCCGACAGGGCCTAGGGGGAGCTTTCTTT. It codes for CASSRQGLGGAFF.

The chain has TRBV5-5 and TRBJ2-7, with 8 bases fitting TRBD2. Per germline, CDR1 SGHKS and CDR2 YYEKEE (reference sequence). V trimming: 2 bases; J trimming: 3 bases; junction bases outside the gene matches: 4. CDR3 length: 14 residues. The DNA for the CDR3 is TGTGCCAGCAGCTTTGGACTAGCCCTCTACGAGCAGTACTTC. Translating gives CASSFGLALYEQYF.

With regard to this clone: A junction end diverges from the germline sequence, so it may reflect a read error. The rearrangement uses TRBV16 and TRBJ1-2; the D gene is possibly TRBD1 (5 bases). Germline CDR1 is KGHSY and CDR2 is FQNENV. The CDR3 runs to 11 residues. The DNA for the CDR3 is TGTGCCAGCAGCCAAGGGGGACGTTTATACTTC. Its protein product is CASSQGGRLYF.

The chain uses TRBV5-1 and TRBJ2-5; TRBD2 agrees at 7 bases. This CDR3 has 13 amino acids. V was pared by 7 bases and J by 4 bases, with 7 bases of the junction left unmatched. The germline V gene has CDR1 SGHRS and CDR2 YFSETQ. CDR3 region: CASQGGEGETQYF. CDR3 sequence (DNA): TGCGCCAGCCAGGGTGGGGAGGGAGAGACCCAGTACTTC.

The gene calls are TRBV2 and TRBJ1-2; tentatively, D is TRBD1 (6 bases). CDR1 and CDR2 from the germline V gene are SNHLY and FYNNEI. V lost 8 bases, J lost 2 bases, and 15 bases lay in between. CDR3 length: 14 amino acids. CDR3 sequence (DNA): TGTGCCAGCGTCTACAGGGACTTGAACTATGGCTACACCTTC. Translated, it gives CASVYRDLNYGYTF.

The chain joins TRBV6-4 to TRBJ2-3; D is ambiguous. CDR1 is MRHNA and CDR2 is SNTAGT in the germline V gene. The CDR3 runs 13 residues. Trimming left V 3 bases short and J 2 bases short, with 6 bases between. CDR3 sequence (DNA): TGTGCCAGCAGTGATCTCTTCACAGATACGCAGTATTTT. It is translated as CASSDLFTDTQYF.

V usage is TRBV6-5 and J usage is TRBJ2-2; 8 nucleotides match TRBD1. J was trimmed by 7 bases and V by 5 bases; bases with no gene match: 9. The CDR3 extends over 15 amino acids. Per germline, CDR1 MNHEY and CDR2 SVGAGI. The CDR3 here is CASSPQTGVGGELFF. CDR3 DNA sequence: TGTGCCAGCAGTCCCCAGACAGGGGTGGGCGGGGAGCTGTTTTTT.

The CDR3, as DNA: TGTGCCAGTAGTATACCCCCAACGGGGGAGCAGTTCTTC. The encoded protein is CASSIPPTGEQFF. The chain joins TRBV19 to TRBJ2-1, with D possibly being TRBD2 (5 bases). From germline, CDR1 is LNHDA and CDR2 SQIVND (reference sequence). The CDR3 is made up of 13 amino acids. V was clipped by 2 bases and J by 10 bases, with 12 bases between them.

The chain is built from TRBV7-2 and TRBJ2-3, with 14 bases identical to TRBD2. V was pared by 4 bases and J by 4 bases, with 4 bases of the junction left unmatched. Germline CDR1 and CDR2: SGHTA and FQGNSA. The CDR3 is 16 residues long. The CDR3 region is CASSSLGLAGADTQYF. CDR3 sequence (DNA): TGTGCCAGCAGCTCCTTGGGACTAGCGGGAGCAGATACGCAGTATTTT.

The CDR3, as DNA: TGCGCCAGCAGCGAGGCGCCGACCGGGGAGCTGTTTTTT. Translating gives CASSEAPTGELFF. The chain joins TRBV5-1 to TRBJ2-2; D is ambiguous. Trimming pared 4 bases from V and 5 bases from J, leaving 9 bases between. The CDR3 runs 13 residues. Germline V gene sequence: CDR1 SGHRS, CDR2 YFSETQ.

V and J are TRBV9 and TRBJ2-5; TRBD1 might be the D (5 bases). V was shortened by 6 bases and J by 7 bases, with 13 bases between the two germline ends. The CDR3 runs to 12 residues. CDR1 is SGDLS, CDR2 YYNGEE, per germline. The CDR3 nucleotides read TGTGCCAGCAACCAGGGAATGGGGACCCAGTACTTC. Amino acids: CASNQGMGTQYF. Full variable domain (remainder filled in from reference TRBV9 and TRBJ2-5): DSGVTQTPKHLITATGQRVTLRCSPRSGDLSVYWYQQSLDQGLQFLIQYYNGEERAKGNILERFSAQQFPDLHSELNLSSLELGDSALYFCASNQGMGTQYFGPGTRLLVL.

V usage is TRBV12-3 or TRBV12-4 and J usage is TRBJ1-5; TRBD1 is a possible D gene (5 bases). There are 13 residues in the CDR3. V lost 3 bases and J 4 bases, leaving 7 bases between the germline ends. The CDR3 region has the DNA TGTGCCAGCAGTTTGACAGTAAATCAGCCCCAGCATTTT. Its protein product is CASSLTVNQPQHF.

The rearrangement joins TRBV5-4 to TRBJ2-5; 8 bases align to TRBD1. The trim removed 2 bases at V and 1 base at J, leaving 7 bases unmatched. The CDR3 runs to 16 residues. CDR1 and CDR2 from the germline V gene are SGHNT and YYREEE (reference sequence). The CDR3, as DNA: TGTGCCAGCAGCTTCGCCTTTGGACAGGGCCAAGAGACCCAGTACTTC. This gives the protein CASSFAFGQGQETQYF.